Following are 29 T cell receptor beta chains from one sample sequenced in a study of T cells in tuberculosis. Produced via immunoSEQ multiplex PCR; TCRdb's table is partial and in-frame only. The table records 30,000 to 40,000 clones, under 98% of them present only once. Material: PBMCs. Every receptor here comes from a donor aged 10-35 years with latent tuberculosis or without tuberculosis infection.

This clone was seen once. The V and J genes are TRBV2 and TRBJ2-2; D is perhaps TRBD1 (6 bases). V gave up 3 bases and J gave up 3 bases, with 11 bases separating them. Germline V lookup: CDR1 SNHLY, CDR2 FYNNEI. CDR3 length: 15 amino acids. DNA of the CDR3: TGTGCCAGCAGTGAGAGGGACACCCACACCGGGGAGCTGTTTTTT. Protein: CASSERDTHTGELFF. The variable domain in full, completed from reference TRBV2 and TRBJ2-2, reads EPEVTQTPSHQVTQMGQEVILRCVPISNHLYFYWYRQILGQKVEFLVSFYNNEISEKSEIFDDQFSVERPDGSNFTLKIRSTKLEDSAMYFCASSERDTHTGELFFGEGSRLTVL.

The J gene is TRBJ2-2, the V gene TRBV10-3; 8 bases agree with TRBD1. Germline values: CDR1 ENHRY, CDR2 SYGVKD. The CDR3 is 13 residues long. Trimming removed 10 bases from V and 3 bases from J; junction bases left unmatched: 4. The CDR3 bases are TGTGCCACCCAGACAGGGGACACCGGGGAGCTGTTTTTT. Translation: CATQTGDTGELFF.

This chain joins TRBV10-2 and TRBJ1-2; 7 bases map to TRBD1. This CDR3 contains 13 residues. The V segment lost 2 bases and the J segment 5 bases; nucleotides outside the gene matches: 2. The germline gives CDR1 WSHSY, CDR2 SAAADI. CDR3 nucleotide sequence: TGCGCCAGCAGTGAGGGACAGGAGTATGGCTACACCTTC. Translation: CASSEGQEYGYTF.

This sequence joins TRBV30 and TRBJ2-5; 7 bases map to TRBD1. Germline V gives CDR1 GTSNPN, CDR2 SVGIG (reference sequence). Trimming took 8 bases from V and 2 from J; bases not matched to a gene: 8. CDR3 length: 13 residues. The CDR3 DNA reads as TGTGCCCTATCATCGGGACAGCAAGAGACCCAGTACTTC. It is translated as CALSSGQQETQYF. Full variable domain (missing parts from reference TRBV30 and TRBJ2-5): SQTIHQWPATLVQPVGSPLSLECTVEGTSNPNLYWYRQAAGRGLQLLFYSVGIGQISSEVPQNLSASRPQDRQFILSSKKLLLSDSGFYLCALSSGQQETQYFGPGTRLLVL.

The chain has TRBV7-3 and TRBJ2-3, with D possibly TRBD1 on 5 matching bases. The CDR3 runs to 13 residues. Germline V gene sequence: CDR1 SGHTA, CDR2 FQGTGA. V dropped 4 bases and J dropped 5 bases, with 10 bases sitting between them. The CDR3 spells CASSSGKGDTQYF. The CDR3 DNA reads TGTGCCAGCAGCTCAGGGAAGGGAGATACGCAGTATTTT.

V usage is TRBV6-1 and J usage is TRBJ1-2, with D uncertain. The CDR3 runs 16 residues. V gave up 0 bases and J gave up 3 bases, with 14 bases separating them. CDR1 and CDR2 from the germline V gene are MNHNS and SASEGT. The DNA of the CDR3 is TGTGCCAGCAGTGAAGCGGGGAGGGTTATTGACTATGGCTACACCTTC. Amino acid sequence: CASSEAGRVIDYGYTF.

This clone turned up a few times. The chain joins TRBV9 to TRBJ2-7; a possible D gene is TRBD2 (5 bases). V was cut by 2 bases and J by 3 bases, with 9 bases left in between. Germline CDR1 SGDLS, CDR2 YYNGEE. This CDR3 region has 13 residues. CDR3: CASSVSESYEQYF. For the CDR3, the DNA is TGTGCCAGCAGCGTTAGCGAGAGCTACGAGCAGTACTTC.

The J gene is TRBJ1-5, the V gene TRBV18; D possibly corresponds to TRBD1 (5 bases). The V end was cut by 2 bases, the J end by 7 bases, with 9 bases between. The CDR3 contains 13 residues. The germline V gene has CDR1 KGHSH and CDR2 LQKENI. CDR3: CASSPGSGQPQHF. The CDR3 DNA sequence: TGTGCCAGCTCACCAGGGTCAGGGCAGCCCCAGCATTTT.

The chain couples TRBV6-6 to TRBJ2-3, with D possibly matching TRBD2 (6 bases). The germline V and J ends were trimmed by 4 bases and 0 bases, with 14 bases remaining between them. CDR1 MNHNY and CDR2 SVGAGI come from the germline V gene (reference sequence). The CDR3 is made up of 16 amino acids. The CDR3 DNA is TGTGCCAGCAGTTCCTTCCGTAGCGGAAGCACAGATACGCAGTATTTT. Translating it yields CASSSFRSGSTDTQYF.

V gene TRBV11-2 combines with J gene TRBJ1-1, with D possibly being TRBD1 (5 bases). This CDR3 comprises 15 residues. CDR1 is SGHAT and CDR2 is FQNNGV in the germline V gene. V was shortened by 5 bases and J by 4 bases, with 17 bases between the two germline ends. CDR3 residues: CASSPAGRGTTEAFF. CDR3 DNA sequence: TGTGCCAGCAGCCCAGCGGGTAGGGGAACCACTGAAGCTTTCTTT.

The chain is built from TRBV19 and TRBJ2-4; D gene unclear. The CDR3 runs 16 residues. The V and J ends lost 1 base and 0 bases respectively, with 10 bases between them. The V gene's germline CDR1 is LNHDA and CDR2 SQIVND (reference sequence). The DNA of the CDR3 is TGTGCCAGTAGTATAGGCAGGCCTCTAGCCAAAAACATTCAGTACTTC. This gives the protein CASSIGRPLAKNIQYF.

This chain connects TRBV2 to TRBJ2-3, with D hard to call. Looked up from germline, CDR1 is SNHLY and CDR2 is FYNNEI. The CDR3 contains 11 residues. With 7 bases removed from V and 6 bases from J, the gap between germline ends came to 8 bases. The CDR3 nucleotides read TGTGCCAGCAAACTGGGCGATACGCAGTATTTT. The encoded protein is CASKLGDTQYF.

V and J are TRBV10-3 and TRBJ2-1; D possibly corresponds to TRBD2 (7 bases). V was cut by 4 bases and J by 1 base, with 11 bases left in between. The CDR3 contains 15 residues. Germline V gives CDR1 ENHRY, CDR2 SYGVKD. The CDR3 coding sequence is TGTGCCATCAGTGCTAGGGGGGGATCCTACAATGAGCAGTTCTTC. It encodes CAISARGGSYNEQFF.

The rearrangement uses TRBV5-5 and TRBJ2-1, with 9 bases lining up with TRBD1. In germline, CDR1 is SGHKS, CDR2 YYEKEE (reference sequence). The V gene end was trimmed by 4 bases and the J gene end by 3 bases; junction bases not matched to a gene: 2. This CDR3 region has 14 residues. CDR3 residues: CASSPTGGYNEQFF. In nucleotides, the CDR3 is TGTGCCAGCAGCCCGACAGGGGGCTACAATGAGCAGTTCTTC.

The chain is built from TRBV27 and TRBJ2-7, with TRBD2 identical over 12 bases. The CDR3 length is 16 residues. Trimming took 5 bases from V and 2 from J; bases not matched to a gene: 7. CDR1 MNHEY and CDR2 SMNVEV come from the germline V gene (reference sequence). CDR3 coding DNA: TGTGCCAGCAGTACTCTCGGGACTAGCGGGCCCTACGAGCAGTACTTC. It specifies CASSTLGTSGPYEQYF.

Here the CDR3 DNA reads TGTGCCAGCAGTTTAGACGGGGAGACCCAGTACTTC. This sequence encodes CASSLDGETQYF. The rearrangement links TRBV28 to TRBJ2-5; D is unclear. The CDR3 has 12 residues. The germline V and J ends were trimmed by 2 bases and 5 bases, with 6 bases remaining between them. Germline CDR1 MDHEN, CDR2 SYDVKM. Variable domain in full (rest from reference TRBV28 and TRBJ2-5): DVKVTQSSRYLVKRTGEKVFLECVQDMDHENMFWYRQDPGLGLRLIYFSYDVKMKEKGDIPEGYSVSREKKERFSLILESASTNQTSMYLCASSLDGETQYFGPGTRLLVL.

The chain couples TRBV7-2 to TRBJ2-3; 7 nucleotides match TRBD1. The V gene end was trimmed by 6 bases and the J gene end by 2 bases; junction bases not matched to a gene: 8. Per the germline V gene, CDR1 is SGHTA and CDR2 is FQGNSA. This CDR3 is 15 amino acids long. As DNA, the CDR3 is TGTGCCAGCAGGAGGACAGGACAGTACACAGATACGCAGTATTTT. As protein: CASRRTGQYTDTQYF.

This clone was seen more than once but under ten times. This rearrangement joins TRBV21-1 to TRBJ2-7; TRBD1, as called in the table, went unchecked against the DNA. TRBV21-1 is a known pseudogene. This CDR3 has 12 amino acids. The CDR3 sequence is CASKQFSCEQYF. The CDR3 DNA reads TGTGCCAGCAAACAGTTTTCCTGCGAGCAGTACTTC.

The chain joins TRBV2 to TRBJ2-1; perhaps TRBD2 as D (5 bases). This CDR3 has 14 residues. The germline V gene encodes CDR1 SNHLY and CDR2 FYNNEI. Trimming shortened V by 7 bases and J by 2 bases, and 12 bases separated the two germline ends. The CDR3 loop is CASTADIPYNEQFF. The CDR3 DNA reads TGTGCCAGCACAGCGGATATTCCCTACAATGAGCAGTTCTTC.

The rearrangement uses TRBV11-1 and TRBJ2-1; 9 bases map to TRBD2. This CDR3 region has 16 residues. Trimming cost V 1 base and J 1 base; bases outside gene matches: 2. Germline V gene data show CDR1 as SGHAT and CDR2 as FQDESV (reference sequence). CDR3 loop: CASSLGLAGSYNEQFF. The CDR3 nucleotides are TGTGCCAGCAGCTTAGGTCTAGCGGGGTCCTACAATGAGCAGTTCTTC.

For the CDR3, the DNA is TGTGCCAGCAGCTTAGTATCCGGGACAGGGGTAACCGGGGAGCTGTTTTTT. Protein sequence: CASSLVSGTGVTGELFF. The chain couples TRBV7-8 to TRBJ2-2, with 10 bases fitting TRBD1. Germline V gene sequence: CDR1 SGHVS, CDR2 FQNEAQ. CDR3 length: 17 residues. Unmatched junction bases numbered 7, after V lost 1 base and J lost 5 bases.

The chain combines TRBV27 with TRBJ2-2, with 10 bases fitting TRBD2. Trimming cost V 6 bases and J 6 bases; bases outside gene matches: 7. This CDR3 is built from 15 residues. In germline, CDR1 is MNHEY, CDR2 SMNVEV (reference sequence). CDR3 sequence (DNA): TGTGCCAGCAGCTCTCTAGCGGGAGCCCCCGGGGAGCTGTTTTTT. Its protein product is CASSSLAGAPGELFF.

The chain carries TRBV5-6 and TRBJ2-3; perhaps TRBD1 as D (6 bases). The CDR3 runs 16 residues. The V end was cut by 4 bases, the J end by 0 bases, with 15 bases between. Germline values: CDR1 SGHDT, CDR2 YYEEEE. CDR3 loop: CASSPPGHPSTDTQYF. CDR3 bases: TGTGCCAGCAGCCCCCCGGGACACCCGAGCACAGATACGCAGTATTTT.

This clone was seen a single time. The chain links TRBV6-1 to TRBJ2-7, with 9 bases lining up with TRBD2. Germline CDR1 is MNHNS and CDR2 is SASEGT. The CDR3 runs 15 residues. V was clipped by 1 base and J by 3 bases; unmatched bases: 4. CDR3 bases: TGTGCCAGCAGTGAAGGTTTAGCGGGAGACTACGAGCAGTACTTC. Its translation is CASSEGLAGDYEQYF.

This chain connects TRBV30 to TRBJ2-2; D is possibly TRBD2 (5 bases). V gave up 2 bases and J gave up 4 bases, with 20 bases separating them. Germline V lookup: CDR1 GTSNPN, CDR2 SVGIG (reference sequence). The CDR3 loop spans 17 amino acids. The CDR3 here is CAWSNTRRGSGTGELFF. Written as DNA, the CDR3 is TGTGCCTGGAGTAATACTCGTCGGGGATCGGGCACCGGGGAGCTGTTTTTT.

The chain joins TRBV9 to TRBJ1-1; a weak D match, TRBD1 (5 bases). The V end was cut by 4 bases, the J end by 3 bases, with 13 bases between. Germline values: CDR1 SGDLS, CDR2 YYNGEE. The CDR3 is made up of 14 amino acids. The DNA of the CDR3 is TGTGCCAGCAGCCAGGGAGGGAGGGACACTGAAGCTTTCTTT. Translated, it gives CASSQGGRDTEAFF.

This sequence joins TRBV5-1 and TRBJ1-3; 12 nucleotides match TRBD1. This CDR3 contains 17 residues. Germline CDR1 and CDR2: SGHRS and YFSETQ. Losses at the gene ends were 4 bases for V and 4 bases for J; bases not matched to a gene: 9. The CDR3 spells CASSRLGQGAPGNTIYF. In DNA, the CDR3 is TGCGCCAGCAGCCGTTTGGGACAGGGGGCGCCGGGAAACACCATATATTTT.

The table lists this clone with a count of one. The chain carries TRBV11-2 and TRBJ2-7, with 7 bases lining up with TRBD1. There are 17 residues in the CDR3. Germline CDR1 is SGHAT and CDR2 is FQNNGV. Trimming removed 5 bases from V and 5 bases from J; junction bases left unmatched: 18. The CDR3 protein is CASSQNKRQGHMDEQYF. The CDR3 region has the DNA TGTGCCAGCAGCCAGAACAAAAGACAGGGACATATGGACGAGCAGTACTTC.

This chain joins TRBV25-1 and TRBJ1-2; TRBD1 might be the D (5 bases). Germline V gene data show CDR1 as MGHDK and CDR2 as SYGVNS. This CDR3 region has 13 residues. V lost 6 bases and J lost 10, with 18 bases in between. This CDR3 reads CASRDPLGQDYTF. The CDR3, as DNA: TGTGCCAGCAGAGATCCACTGGGGCAGGACTACACCTTC.